One T cell receptor beta chain is described in this entry. Its matching antigen is unknown. In building TCR beta libraries, iRepertoire HTBI primers were used together with Arm-PCR of CDR3 regions. MiXCR, applied by TCRdb to the multiplex PCR reads, yields one record per CDR3 protein. In the table there are hundreds of thousands of distinct CDR3 sequences, 15% to 20% of which are singletons. The data originate from a study of regulatory T cells in long-lasting Graves disease. Indicated time point: newly diagnosed GD, antithyroid drugs for less than 3 months. PBMCs were the source of the RNA used for TCR sequencing. Investigators report Graves' disease was diagnosed under American Thyroid Association guidelines. An endocrinology unit in Xi'an, China, supplied the patients. Points from the study as a whole: Patients with persistent Graves' had lower TCR diversity than newly diagnosed patients. Possibly, too few samples lowered accuracy.

The CDR3 is made up of 16 amino acids. With 5 bases clipped from V and 6 bases from J, the junction kept 11 bases outside the gene matches. Germline assignment: CDR1 MNHEY and CDR2 SMNVEV (reference sequence). The source of this sequence is a female donor with Graves disease. The chain recombines TRBV27 with TRBJ1-5; TRBD1 matches at 9 bases. The material was peripheral blood mononuclear cells (PBMCs), obtained at new diagnosis, from a patient treated with antithyroid drugs. As DNA, the CDR3 is TGTGCCAGCAGTAAACAACAGGGGGCTATTAGTCAGCCCCAGCATTTT. As protein: CASSKQQGAISQPQHF.